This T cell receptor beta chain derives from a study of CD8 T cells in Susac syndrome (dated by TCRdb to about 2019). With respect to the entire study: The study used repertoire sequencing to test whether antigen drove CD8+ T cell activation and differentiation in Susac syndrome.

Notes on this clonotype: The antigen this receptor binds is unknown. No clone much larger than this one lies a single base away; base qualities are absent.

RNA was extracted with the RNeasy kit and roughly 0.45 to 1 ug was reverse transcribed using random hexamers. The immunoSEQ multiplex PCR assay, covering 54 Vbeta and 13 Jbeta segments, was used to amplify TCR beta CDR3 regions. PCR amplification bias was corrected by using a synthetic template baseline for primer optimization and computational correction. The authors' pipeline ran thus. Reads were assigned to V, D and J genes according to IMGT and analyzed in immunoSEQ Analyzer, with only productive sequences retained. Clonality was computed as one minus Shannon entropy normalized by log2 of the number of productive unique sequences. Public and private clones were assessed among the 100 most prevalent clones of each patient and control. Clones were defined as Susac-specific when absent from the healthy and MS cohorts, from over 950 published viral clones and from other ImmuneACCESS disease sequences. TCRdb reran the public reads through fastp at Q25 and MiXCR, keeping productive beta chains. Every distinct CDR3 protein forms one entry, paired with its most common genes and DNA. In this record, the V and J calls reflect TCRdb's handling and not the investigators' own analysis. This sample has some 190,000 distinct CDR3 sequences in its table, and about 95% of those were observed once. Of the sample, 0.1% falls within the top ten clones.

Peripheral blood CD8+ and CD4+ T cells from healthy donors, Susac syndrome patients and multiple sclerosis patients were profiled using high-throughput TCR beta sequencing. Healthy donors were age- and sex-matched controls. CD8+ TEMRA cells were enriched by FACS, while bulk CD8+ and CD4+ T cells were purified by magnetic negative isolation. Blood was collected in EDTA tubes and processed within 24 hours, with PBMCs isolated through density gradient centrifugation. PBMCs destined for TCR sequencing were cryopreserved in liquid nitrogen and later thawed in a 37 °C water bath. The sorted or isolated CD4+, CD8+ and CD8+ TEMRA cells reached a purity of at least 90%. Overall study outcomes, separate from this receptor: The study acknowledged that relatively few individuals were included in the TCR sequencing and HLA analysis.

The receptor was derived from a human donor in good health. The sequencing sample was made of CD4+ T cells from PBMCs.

The CDR3 protein sequence reads: CASSQVRGNEQFF. The nucleotide sequence is given as TGTGCCAGCAGCCAAGTGCGAGGCAATGAGCAGTTCTTC. Recombination connected TRBV4-2 to TRBJ2-1; the D gene assignment is ambiguous. The CDR3 measures 13 amino acids from cysteine to phenylalanine. The sequence is cut down to CDR3 DNA, 39 bases in frame from base 1. CDR1 and CDR2 were assigned from the germline V gene as LGHNA and YNFKEQ. V is reduced by 1 base and J by 6 bases, leaving a spacing of 7 bases between them.